These 2 T cell receptor beta chains share one sample of origin, sequenced in a study of blood T cell repertoires in COVID-19 (dated by TCRdb to 2018 to 2020). The library was obtained by the immunoSEQ multiplex PCR assay. Entries here come from immuneACCESS through TCRdb and include only in-frame sequences with V and J called. Some clones fail to appear in such tables; in the studies checked, an unresolved V gene covers under half of the shortfall, and the cause of the remainder is unknown. The sample data list roughly 280,000 clones, and 80% to 90% of these were observed just once. 2% to 3% of the sample is in the top ten clones. What was sequenced was PBMCs or T cells enriched from blood (not recorded which). The receptor source for this set is a woman between 18 and 29 years old who had recovered from COVID-19.

This chain links TRBV5-1 with TRBJ1-1, with 7 bases lining up with TRBD1. V shed 4 bases and J 0 bases; nucleotides not matched to a gene: 6. Germline V gene lookup returns CDR1 SGHRS and CDR2 YFSETQ. This CDR3 is built from 15 residues. The CDR3 coding sequence is TGCGCCAGCAGCAGTGAGACAGGGCTGAACACTGAAGCTTTCTTT. Translation: CASSSETGLNTEAFF.

The chain uses TRBV6-6 and TRBJ1-5; D is perhaps TRBD1 (6 bases). The CDR3 sequence is 15 residues long. V dropped 2 bases and J dropped 5 bases, with 13 bases sitting between them. Germline CDR1 and CDR2: MNHNY and SVGAGI (reference sequence). The CDR3 is CASSYEEGVDQPQHF. CDR3 coding DNA: TGTGCCAGCAGTTACGAAGAGGGGGTCGATCAGCCCCAGCATTTT.